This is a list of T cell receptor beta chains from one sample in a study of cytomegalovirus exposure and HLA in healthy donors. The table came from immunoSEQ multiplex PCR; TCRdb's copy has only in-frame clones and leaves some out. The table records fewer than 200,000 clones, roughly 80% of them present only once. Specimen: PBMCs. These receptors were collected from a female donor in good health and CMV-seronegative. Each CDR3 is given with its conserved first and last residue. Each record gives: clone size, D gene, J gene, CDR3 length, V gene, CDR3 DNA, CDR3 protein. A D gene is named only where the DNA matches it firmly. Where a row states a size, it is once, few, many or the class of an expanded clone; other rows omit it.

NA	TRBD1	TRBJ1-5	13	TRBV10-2	TGCGCCAGCAAGGCAGGGGGCGGTCAGCCCCAGCATTTT	CASKAGGGQPQHF
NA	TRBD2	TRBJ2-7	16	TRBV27	TGTGCCAGCAGGTATGCCGGGACTAACCTTCCTGGCGAGCAGTACTTC	CASRYAGTNLPGEQYF
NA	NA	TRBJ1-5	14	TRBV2	TGTGCCAGCAGTGAAGGGCAGTTCGGGCAGCCCCAGCATTTT	CASSEGQFGQPQHF
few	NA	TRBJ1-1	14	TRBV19	TGTGCCAGTAACCATCAGGGTATGAACACTGAAGCTTTCTTT	CASNHQGMNTEAFF
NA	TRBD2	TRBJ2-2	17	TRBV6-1	TGTGCCAGCAGTGTTCCGGGGGGGAGAGCTAACACCGGGGAGCTGTTTTTT	CASSVPGGRANTGELFF
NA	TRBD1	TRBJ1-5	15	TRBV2	TGTGCCAGCAGCCGCGGACAGGAGGGCAATCAGCCCCAGCATTTT	CASSRGQEGNQPQHF
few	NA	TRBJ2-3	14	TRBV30	TGTGCCTGGAGTGTACAGGTCGCGTCGGATACGCAGTATTTT	CAWSVQVASDTQYF
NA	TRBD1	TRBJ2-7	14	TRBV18	TGTGCCAGCTCACCGGGGACAGGACCCTACGAGCAGTACTTC	CASSPGTGPYEQYF
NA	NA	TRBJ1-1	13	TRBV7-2	TGTGCCAGCAGCCCACTAAGGACAGCAAAAGCTTTCTTT	CASSPLRTAKAFF
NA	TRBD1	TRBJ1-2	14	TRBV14	TGTGCCAGCAGCCTTGGACAGGCATCCTATGGCTACACCTTC	CASSLGQASYGYTF
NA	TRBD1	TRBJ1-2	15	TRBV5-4	TGTGCCAGCAGCTCTCCGGGACAGGCGGACTATGGCTACACCTTC	CASSSPGQADYGYTF
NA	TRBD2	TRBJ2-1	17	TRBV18	TGTGCCAGCTCACCGATAGGGATGACGGGAGGTTACAATGAGCAGTTCTTC	CASSPIGMTGGYNEQFF
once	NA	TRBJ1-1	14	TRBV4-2	TGTGCCAGCAGCCGGTACTCAGGGAACCCTGAAGCTTTCTTT	CASSRYSGNPEAFF
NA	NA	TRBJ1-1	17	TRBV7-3	TGTGCCAGCAGCTTAGTGGCTCCGGGTCGTGGAAACACTGAAGCTTTCTTT	CASSLVAPGRGNTEAFF
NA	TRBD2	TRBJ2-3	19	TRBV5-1	TGCGCCAGCAGCCGGACTAGCGGGGGGTCCCAATTTGTCACAGATACGCAGTATTTT	CASSRTSGGSQFVTDTQYF
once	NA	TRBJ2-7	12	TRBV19	TGTGCCGTAGGTGACAGGAGCTACGAGCAGTACTTC	CAVGDRSYEQYF
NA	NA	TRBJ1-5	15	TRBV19	TGTGCCAGTTCCCGCTTGGTGGAGGGCAATCAGCCCCAGCATTTT	CASSRLVEGNQPQHF
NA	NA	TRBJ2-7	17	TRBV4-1	TGCGCCAGCAGCCAGGCCGGACGTGGCGGGCGCTCCTACGAGCAGTACTTC	CASSQAGRGGRSYEQYF
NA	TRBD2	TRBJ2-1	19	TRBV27	TGTGCCAGCAGTTTATCGGCCACCCGACTAGCGGGAGGCTACAATGAGCAGCTCTTC	CASSLSATRLAGGYNEQLF
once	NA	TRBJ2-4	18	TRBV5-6	TGTGCCAGCAGCTTTTCAGGCCGGGGTAGCGCCCACCAAAACATTCAGTACTTC	CASSFSGRGSAHQNIQYF
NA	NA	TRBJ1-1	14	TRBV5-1	TGCGCCAGCACCTTGCGTGGACCCCGGGGTGAAGCTTTCTTT	CASTLRGPRGEAFF
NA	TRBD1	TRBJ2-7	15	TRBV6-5	TGTGCCAGCAGTCTACTCGGACAGGGGGCCTACGAGCAGTACTTC	CASSLLGQGAYEQYF
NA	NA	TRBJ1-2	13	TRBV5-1	TGCGCCAGCAGCCGGGGGGCAGGGGACGGCTACACCTTC	CASSRGAGDGYTF
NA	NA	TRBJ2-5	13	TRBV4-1	TGCGCCAGCAGCCGGGGGGGGCTAGAGACCCAGTACTTC	CASSRGGLETQYF
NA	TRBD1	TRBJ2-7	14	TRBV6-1	TGTGCCAGCAGTTCGACAGGGGGCGGCTACGAGCAGTACTTC	CASSSTGGGYEQYF
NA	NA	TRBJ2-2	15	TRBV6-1	TGTGCCAGCAGTGAAGGATCGAGGGGGACCGGGGAGCTGTTTTTT	CASSEGSRGTGELFF
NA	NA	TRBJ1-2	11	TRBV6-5	TGTGCCAGCAGGGGCGTCTTGAGCTACACCTTC	CASRGVLSYTF
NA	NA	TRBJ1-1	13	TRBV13	TGTGCCAGCACCTCGGACTGGAACACTGAAGCTTTCTTT	CASTSDWNTEAFF
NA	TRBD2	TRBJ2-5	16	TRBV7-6	TGTGCCAGCAGCGGGAACCCTCGGGGGGGCCAAGAGACCCAGTACTTC	CASSGNPRGGQETQYF
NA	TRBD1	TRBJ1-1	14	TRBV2	TGTGCCAGCAGGGGGGACAGTTTGAACACTGAAGCTTTCTTT	CASRGDSLNTEAFF
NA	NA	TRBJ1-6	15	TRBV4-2	TGTGCCAGCAGCCAAGAAGGACAGTCGAATTCACCCCTCCACTTT	CASSQEGQSNSPLHF
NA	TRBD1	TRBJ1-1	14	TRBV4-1	TGCGCCAGCAGCCGTTACAGGGGGCAGGGTGAAGCTTTCTTT	CASSRYRGQGEAFF
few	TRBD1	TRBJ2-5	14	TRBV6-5	TGTGCCAGCAGTTGGGGACAGGGGGTAGAGACCCAGTACTTC	CASSWGQGVETQYF
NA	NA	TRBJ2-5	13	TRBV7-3	TGTGCCAGCAGCTTAGGCCTAGAAGAGACCCAGTACTTC	CASSLGLEETQYF
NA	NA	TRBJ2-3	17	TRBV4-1	TGCGCCAGCAGCCGAATTAGGGAGGGGGGAGCGGTAGATACGCAGTATTTT	CASSRIREGGAVDTQYF
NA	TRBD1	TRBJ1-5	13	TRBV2	TGTGCCAGCATGGGGACAGGGCATCAGCCCCAGCATTTT	CASMGTGHQPQHF
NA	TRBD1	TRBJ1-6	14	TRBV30	TGTGCCTGGAGTACCGGACAGGGATGGTCACCCCTCCACTTT	CAWSTGQGWSPLHF
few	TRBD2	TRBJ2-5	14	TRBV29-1	TGCAGCGTTGGGGGACTAGCGGGGCAAGAGACCCAGTACTTC	CSVGGLAGQETQYF
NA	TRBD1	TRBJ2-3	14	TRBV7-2	TGTGCCAGCAGCTTAGGAGGGGGCAGGGATACGCAGTATTTT	CASSLGGGRDTQYF
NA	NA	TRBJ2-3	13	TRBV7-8	TGTGCCAGCAGCTTTAGTTTGACAGATACGCAGTATTTT	CASSFSLTDTQYF